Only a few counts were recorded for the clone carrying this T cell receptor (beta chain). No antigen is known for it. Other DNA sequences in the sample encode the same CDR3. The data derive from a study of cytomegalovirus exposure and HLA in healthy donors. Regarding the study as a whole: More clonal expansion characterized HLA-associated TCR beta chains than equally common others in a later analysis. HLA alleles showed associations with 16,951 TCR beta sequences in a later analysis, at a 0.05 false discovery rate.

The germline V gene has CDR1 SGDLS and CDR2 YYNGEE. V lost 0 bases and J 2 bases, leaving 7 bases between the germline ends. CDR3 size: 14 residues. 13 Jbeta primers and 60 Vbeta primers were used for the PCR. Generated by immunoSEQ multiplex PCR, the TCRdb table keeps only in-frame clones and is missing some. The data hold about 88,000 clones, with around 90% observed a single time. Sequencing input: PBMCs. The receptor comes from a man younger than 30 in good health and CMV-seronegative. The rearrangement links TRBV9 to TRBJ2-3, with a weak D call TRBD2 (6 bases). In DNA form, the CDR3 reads TGTGCCAGCAGCGTAGCGGGAGCCACAGATACGCAGTATTTT. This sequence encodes CASSVAGATDTQYF.